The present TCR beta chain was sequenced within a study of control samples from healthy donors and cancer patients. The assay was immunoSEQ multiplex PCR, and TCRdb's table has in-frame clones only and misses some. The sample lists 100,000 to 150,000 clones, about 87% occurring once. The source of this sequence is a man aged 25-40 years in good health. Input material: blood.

CDR3 in amino acids: CASSARGISYGYTF. In DNA form, the CDR3 reads TGTGCCAGCAGTGCCAGGGGTATAAGCTATGGCTACACCTTC. The rearrangement links TRBV2 to TRBJ1-2; D possibly corresponds to TRBD1 (6 bases). The CDR3 length is 14 residues. V was cut by 4 bases and J by 4 bases, with 13 bases left in between. Per germline, CDR1 SNHLY and CDR2 FYNNEI.